The present entry profiles one TCR beta chain with its context. Authors' methods: Researchers report that nucleated cell counts were estimated from reference gene primer amplification. Assay used: immunoSEQ multiplex PCR; TCRdb lists only in-frame clones, some missing. Clone size and V and J calls were adopted from that table, with D and trimming inferred from the DNA. The sample includes approximately 73,000 clones, 70% to 85% of them seen just once. This sample was included in a study of blood T cell repertoires in COVID-19. Study-wide context: The United States, Italy and Spain were the sources of the acute and convalescent COVID-19 samples. PBMCs, B-cell-depleted T cells, or T cells provided the cDNA or gDNA that made up the material.

CDR3 length equals 14 residues. Germline CDR1 is LGHDT and CDR2 is YNNKEL (reference sequence). V lost 4 bases to trimming and J lost 9 bases; unmatched junction nucleotides: 5. Sequencing was done on a sample of peripheral blood. This chain uses TRBV3-1 (or the pseudogene TRBV3-2) with TRBJ1-6, with 8 nucleotides matching TRBD1. The receptor comes from a woman aged 65 to 85 with acute or convalescent COVID-19. The CDR3 reads CASSPGQGGSPLHF. The CDR3 DNA sequence: TGTGCCAGCAGCCCCGGACAGGGCGGTTCACCCCTCCACTTT.